This TCR beta chain was retrieved from a study of T cell repertoires in cytomegalovirus infection. Overall study context: Matching HLA type, along with CMV infection, was indicated by public TCR beta signatures. Study findings and constraints: CMV-specific HLA-C-restricted TCR beta clonotypes dominated the ex vivo response.

This clonotype was observed at least ten times. The antigen is undetermined. The V and J ends lost 5 bases and 2 bases respectively, with 9 bases between them. Germline CDR1 SGHTA, CDR2 FQGNSA. The CDR3 is made up of 13 amino acids. In TCRdb, the reads were re-called with MiXCR into one record per CDR3 protein. The sample carries about 530,000 distinct CDR3 sequences, about 30% recorded once. The chain carries TRBV7-2 and TRBJ1-2; no definite D call. The sample consisted of PBMCs. The TCR originated in a human donor in good health (CMV status not recorded). Some clones in this sample may be carry-over from other donors' samples. Here the CDR3 DNA reads TGTGCCAGCAGCCACGACCCAAACTATGGCTACACCTTC. It translates to CASSHDPNYGYTF.